This T cell receptor (beta chain) was sequenced during a study of blood T cell repertoires in COVID-19 (dated by TCRdb to between 2020 and 2021). Background for the entire study: Samples from collaborators originated in the United States, Italy and Spain and spanned both the acute and convalescent phases of COVID-19. A de-identified subject ID, COVID-19 status, age in years and sex were almost always included in the sample metadata. HLA class I and class II types, where available, came from metadata supplied by the sample provider rather than from assay-based typing. Samples came from the ongoing ImmuneRACE study (first 160 participants) plus 1,254 subjects from 6 global collaborators. The repertoires were released in a freely available public database meant as a resource for research on the immune response to SARS-CoV-2. The dataset comprised deeply sampled blood TCRbeta repertoires from subjects exposed to, actively infected with, or recovered from COVID-19. The material from the prospective study consisted of cDNA or gDNA derived from T cells, B-cell-depleted T cells, or PBMCs.

Including the terminal cysteine and phenylalanine, the CDR3 comprises 15 residues. Of the read, only the CDR3 DNA is kept; its 45 bases are in frame from base 1. Taken from the germline V gene, the CDR1 and CDR2 loops are SGDLS and YYNGEE. Trimmed from V: 0 bases; trimmed from J: 2 bases; junction bases lacking a gene match: 4. On the study overall, not on this receptor specifically: The amount of clinical and demographic metadata varied by source and participant and was provided uncurated.

On this clone itself: What this receptor recognizes is not known. Base qualities were left out, and no much larger clone turns up one base away.

The collaborating institutions used their own protocols to collect whole blood in K2EDTA tubes. For TCRbeta analysis, collaborators shipped samples in one of three forms: frozen whole blood, isolated PBMCs, or DNA extracted from either of those sample types. TCRbeta CDR3 regions were amplified from genomic DNA using the immunoSEQ Assay, a bias-controlled multiplex PCR. The study's own analysis went as follows. The number of nucleated cells in each sample was estimated from the amplification of reference gene primers within the assay. To quantify the absolute abundance of each unique TCRbeta CDR3 rearrangement, sequence reads were collapsed and filtered. For each sample, productive Simpson clonality was calculated by taking the square root of Simpson's diversity index across productive rearrangements. This immuneACCESS table, as held by TCRdb, lists in-frame sequences with V and J called but not all clones. Of the missing ones, under half trace to an unresolved V gene in checked studies; the others have no known cause. V, J and clone size are those of that table, while D and trimming were read from the DNA. This sample is represented by around 150,000 clones; about four fifths of them were singletons. The ten largest clones capture 3.7% of the sample.

The origin of this receptor is a woman at least 80 years old with acute or convalescent COVID-19. The sequence is built from TRBV9 and TRBJ2-7, with TRBD2 identical over 8 junction bases. The sample taken for sequencing was peripheral blood. The DNA sequence reads TGTGCCAGCAGCGTAGCCAGCGGGAGCACCTACGAGCAGTACTTC. Its protein product is CASSVASGSTYEQYF. This CDR3, with the reference TRBV9 and TRBJ2-7 proteins standing in past its ends, gives the full variable domain DSGVTQTPKHLITATGQRVTLRCSPRSGDLSVYWYQQSLDQGLQFLIQYYNGEERAKGNILERFSAQQFPDLHSELNLSSLELGDSALYFCASSVASGSTYEQYFGPGTRLTVT.